The sequence of this T cell receptor (beta chain) was determined in a study of OX40 agonist ivuxolimab in advanced cancers. Study-wide context: Ivuxolimab, which targeted the costimulatory receptor OX40 (CD134), was an agonistic, fully human IgG2 monoclonal antibody. Intravenous ivuxolimab was administered to patients every 2 weeks at six dose levels: 0.01, 0.1, 0.3, 1.5, 3 and 10 mg/kg. Of the approximately 50 dose-escalation patients, hepatocellular carcinoma was present in roughly 19, melanoma in around 15, renal cell carcinoma in 9 and head and neck cancer in 9. The dose-escalation cohort was around 83% male with a mean age of approximately 60 years, ranging from about 20 to 85. Patients were allowed to have had prior anti-PD-1, anti-PD-L1 or anti-CTLA-4 therapy, and around 37% of the dose-escalation patients had previously received checkpoint inhibitors. Partial responses occurred in three dose-escalation patients: two with cutaneous melanoma and one with hepatocellular carcinoma. The purpose of peripheral TCRbeta sequencing was to test whether ivuxolimab changed TCR sequence diversity and led to clonal T-cell expansion. The monotherapy dose-escalation portion (N ≈ 50 patients) of the phase I ivuxolimab trial is reported in the paper.

This clone was recorded once. What this receptor recognizes is not known. No per-base quality is available; no much larger clone lies one base away. The trial excluded patients who had a history of autoimmune disease or were on systemic immunosuppression. Peripheral blood for TCR sequencing was collected from all dose cohorts at baseline, on cycle 4 day 1, and on cycle 7 day 1. The samples were taken from a phase I, first-in-human, multicenter, open-label dose-escalation trial of ivuxolimab. The trial enrolled adults with locally advanced or metastatic head and neck squamous cell, hepatocellular, melanoma or renal cell carcinoma. Before TCR sequencing, CD4+ T cells and CD8+ T cells from peripheral blood were sorted into separate populations. Per the germline V gene, ENHRY is the CDR1 and SYGVKD is the CDR2. The CDR3 covers 17 residues, taking in both the cysteine and the phenylalanine. The sequence is cut down to CDR3 DNA, 51 bases in frame from base 1. At the junction V is shortened by 0 bases and J by 5 bases, with 17 bases in between.

What the authors observed across the whole study: The antigen specificity of the clonally expanded peripheral T cells was not determined. In the 0.1-3.0 mg/kg groups, partial responders had among the lowest normalized peripheral clonal expansion, particularly in CD8+ T cells. After ivuxolimab, CD8+ T cells had more expanded clones than CD4+ T cells on average. At doses of 0.1 to 3.0 mg/kg, clonal expansion of both CD4+ and CD8+ T cells in blood was seen between baseline and week 6. Low levels of normalized T-cell clonal expansion were also seen in some patients who did not respond.

Genomic DNA was isolated from the sorted cells so that the TCRbeta CDR3 region could be sequenced. The immunoSEQ Assay was used to sequence the TCRbeta CDR3 regions. In its TCRdb copy, this immuneACCESS table keeps in-frame sequences only and misses some clones. Where compared with another copy, unresolved V genes explain less than half of these, and the others have no known cause. The sample contains under 50,000 clones, 82% of them found a single time. In total, the top ten clones hold 6.5% to 8% of the sample. This sequence uses TRBV10-3 and TRBJ1-5; 5 matching bases give a weak D call of TRBD1. The sample was CD4+ or CD8+ T cells sorted from blood, taken in a trial of the OX40 agonist ivuxolimab. This receptor was obtained from an adult with an advanced solid tumor such as melanoma, head and neck, liver or kidney cancer. Here is the DNA: TGTGCCATCAGTGAGTCGAATAATCCGGGGGTCGATCAGCCCCAGCATTTT. Protein translation: CAISESNNPGVDQPQHF.